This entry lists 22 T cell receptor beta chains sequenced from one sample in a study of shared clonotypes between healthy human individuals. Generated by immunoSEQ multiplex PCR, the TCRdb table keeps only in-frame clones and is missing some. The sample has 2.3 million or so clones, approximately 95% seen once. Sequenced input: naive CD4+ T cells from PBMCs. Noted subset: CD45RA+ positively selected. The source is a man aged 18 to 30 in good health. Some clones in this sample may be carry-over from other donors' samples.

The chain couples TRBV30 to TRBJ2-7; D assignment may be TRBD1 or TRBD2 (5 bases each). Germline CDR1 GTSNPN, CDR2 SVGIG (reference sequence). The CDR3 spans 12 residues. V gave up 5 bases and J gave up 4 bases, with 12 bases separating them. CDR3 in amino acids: CAWENEGYEQYF. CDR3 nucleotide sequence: TGTGCCTGGGAGAACGAGGGGTACGAGCAGTACTTC.

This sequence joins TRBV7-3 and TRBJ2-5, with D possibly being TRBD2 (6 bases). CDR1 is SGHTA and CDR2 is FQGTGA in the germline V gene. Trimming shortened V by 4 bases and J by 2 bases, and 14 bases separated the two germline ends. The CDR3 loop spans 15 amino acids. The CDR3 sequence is CASSSRPSGQETQYF. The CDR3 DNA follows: TGTGCCAGCAGCTCCCGGCCCAGCGGGCAAGAGACCCAGTACTTC.

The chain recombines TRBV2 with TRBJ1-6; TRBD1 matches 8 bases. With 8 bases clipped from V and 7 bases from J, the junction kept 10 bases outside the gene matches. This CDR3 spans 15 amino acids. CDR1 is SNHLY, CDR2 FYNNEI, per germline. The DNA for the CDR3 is TGTGCCAGCCGAGAATTGGACAGGGCAAATTCACCCCTCCACTTT. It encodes CASRELDRANSPLHF.

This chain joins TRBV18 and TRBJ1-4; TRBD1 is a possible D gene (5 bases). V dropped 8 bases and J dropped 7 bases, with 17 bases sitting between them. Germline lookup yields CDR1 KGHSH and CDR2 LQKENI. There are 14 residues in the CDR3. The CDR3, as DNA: TGTGCCAGCAACGACAGAATGGGGGGTGAAAAACTGTTTTTT. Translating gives CASNDRMGGEKLFF. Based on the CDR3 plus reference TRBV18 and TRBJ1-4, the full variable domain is NAGVMQNPRHLVRRRGQEARLRCSPMKGHSHVYWYRQLPEEGLKFMVYLQKENIIDESGMPKERFSAEFPKEGPSILRIQQVVRGDSAAYFCASNDRMGGEKLFFGSGTQLSVL.

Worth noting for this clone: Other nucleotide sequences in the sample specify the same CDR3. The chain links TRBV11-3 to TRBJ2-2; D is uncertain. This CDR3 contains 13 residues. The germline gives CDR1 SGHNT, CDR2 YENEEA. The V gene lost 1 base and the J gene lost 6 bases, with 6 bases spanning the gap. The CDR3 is CASSLVLAGELFF. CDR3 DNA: TGTGCCAGCAGCTTAGTTTTGGCCGGGGAGCTGTTTTTT.

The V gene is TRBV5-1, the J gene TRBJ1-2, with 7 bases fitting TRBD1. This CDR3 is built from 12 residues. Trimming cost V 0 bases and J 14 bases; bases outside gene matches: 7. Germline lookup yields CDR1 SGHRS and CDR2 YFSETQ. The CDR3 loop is CASSLAGQFGTF. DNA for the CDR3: TGCGCCAGCAGCTTGGCGGGACAGTTCGGAACCTTC. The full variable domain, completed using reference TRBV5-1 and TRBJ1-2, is KAGVTQTPRYLIKTRGQQVTLSCSPISGHRSVSWYQQTPGQGLQFLFEYFSETQRNKGNFPGRFSGRQFSNSRSEMNVSTLELGDSALYLCASSLAGQFGTFGSGTRLTVV.

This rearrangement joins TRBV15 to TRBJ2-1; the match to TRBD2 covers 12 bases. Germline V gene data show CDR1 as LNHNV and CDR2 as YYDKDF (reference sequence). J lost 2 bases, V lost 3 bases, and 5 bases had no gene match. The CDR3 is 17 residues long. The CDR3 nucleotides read TGTGCCACCAGCAGCCGGACTAGCGGGGTACCCTACAATGAGCAGTTCTTC. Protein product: CATSSRTSGVPYNEQFF. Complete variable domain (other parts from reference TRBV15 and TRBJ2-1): DAMVIQNPRYQVTQFGKPVTLSCSQTLNHNVMYWYQQKSSQAPKLLFHYYDKDFNNEADTPDNFQSRRPNTSFCFLDIRSPGLGDTAMYLCATSSRTSGVPYNEQFFGPGTRLTVL.

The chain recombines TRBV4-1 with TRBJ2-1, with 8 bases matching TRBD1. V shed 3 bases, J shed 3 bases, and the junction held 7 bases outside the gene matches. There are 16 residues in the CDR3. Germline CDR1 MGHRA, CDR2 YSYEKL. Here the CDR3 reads CASSQAFGTGYNEQFF. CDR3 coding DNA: TGCGCCAGCAGCCAGGCCTTCGGGACAGGCTACAATGAGCAGTTCTTC.

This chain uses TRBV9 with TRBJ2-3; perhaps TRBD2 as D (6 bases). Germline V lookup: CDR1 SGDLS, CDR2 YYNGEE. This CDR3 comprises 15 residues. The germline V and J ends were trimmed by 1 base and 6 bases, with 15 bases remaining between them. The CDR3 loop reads CASSVLWGVSDTQYF. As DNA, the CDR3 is TGTGCCAGCAGCGTATTGTGGGGGGTTAGTGATACGCAGTATTTT. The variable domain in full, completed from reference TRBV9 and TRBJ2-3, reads DSGVTQTPKHLITATGQRVTLRCSPRSGDLSVYWYQQSLDQGLQFLIQYYNGEERAKGNILERFSAQQFPDLHSELNLSSLELGDSALYFCASSVLWGVSDTQYFGPGTRLTVL.

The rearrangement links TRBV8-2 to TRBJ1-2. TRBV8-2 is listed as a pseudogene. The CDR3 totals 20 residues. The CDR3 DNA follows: TGTGGCAGTGGATCGACGAGAGCAGCGCGACTGGCCAGCCAGACCTCTGGCTACACCTTC. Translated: CGSGSTRAARLASQTSGYTF.

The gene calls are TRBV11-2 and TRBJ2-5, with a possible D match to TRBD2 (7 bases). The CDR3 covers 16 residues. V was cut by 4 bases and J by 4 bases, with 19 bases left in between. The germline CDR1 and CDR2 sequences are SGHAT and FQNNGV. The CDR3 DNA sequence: TGTGCCAGCAGCTCCCTGAGGGGGAGGGCCGGAGAGACCCAGTACTTC. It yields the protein CASSSLRGRAGETQYF. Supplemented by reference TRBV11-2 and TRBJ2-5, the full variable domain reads EAGVAQSPRYKIIEKRQSVAFWCNPISGHATLYWYQQILGQGPKLLIQFQNNGVVDDSQLPKDRFSAERLKGVDSTLKIQPAKLEDSAVYLCASSSLRGRAGETQYFGPGTRLLVL.

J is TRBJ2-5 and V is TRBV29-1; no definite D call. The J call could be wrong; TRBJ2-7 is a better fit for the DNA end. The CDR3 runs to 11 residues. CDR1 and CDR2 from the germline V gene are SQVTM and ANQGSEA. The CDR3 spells CSVADDYEQYF. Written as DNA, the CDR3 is TGCAGCGTTGCGGACGACTACGAGCAGTACTTC.

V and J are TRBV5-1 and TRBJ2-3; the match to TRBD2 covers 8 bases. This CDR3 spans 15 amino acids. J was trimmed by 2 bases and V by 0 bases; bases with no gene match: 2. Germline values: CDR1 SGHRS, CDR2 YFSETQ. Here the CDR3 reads CASSLGLAYTDTQYF. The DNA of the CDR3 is TGCGCCAGCAGCTTGGGACTAGCGTACACAGATACGCAGTATTTT.

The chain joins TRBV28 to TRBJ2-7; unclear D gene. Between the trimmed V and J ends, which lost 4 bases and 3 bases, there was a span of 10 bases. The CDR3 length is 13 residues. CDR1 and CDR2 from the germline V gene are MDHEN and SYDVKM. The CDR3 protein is CASSSEGRYEQYF. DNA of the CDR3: TGTGCCAGCAGTTCCGAAGGACGCTACGAGCAGTACTTC.

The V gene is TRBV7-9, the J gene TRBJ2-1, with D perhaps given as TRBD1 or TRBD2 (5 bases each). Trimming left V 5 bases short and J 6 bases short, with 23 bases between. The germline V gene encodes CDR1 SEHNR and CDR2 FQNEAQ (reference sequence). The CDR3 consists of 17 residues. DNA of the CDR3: TGTGCCAGCAGCCTATCCCGGGACCGGTACGAGGGCAATGAGCAGTTCTTC. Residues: CASSLSRDRYEGNEQFF.

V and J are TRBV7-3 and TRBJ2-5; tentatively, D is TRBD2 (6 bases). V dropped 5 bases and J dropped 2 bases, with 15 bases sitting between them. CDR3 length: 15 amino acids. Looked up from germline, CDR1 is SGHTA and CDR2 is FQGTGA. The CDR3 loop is CASSLVGGGQETQYF. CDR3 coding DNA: TGTGCCAGCAGCCTAGTCGGGGGTGGACAAGAGACCCAGTACTTC.

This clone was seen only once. This CDR3 is CASSLEPGLTQHF. For the CDR3, the DNA is TGTGCCAGCAGCCTCGAACCGGGATTGACCCAGCATTTT. The chain joins TRBV7-3 to TRBJ1-5, with D hard to call. V lost 5 bases and J lost 11, with 16 bases in between. This CDR3 is built from 13 residues. The germline V gene has CDR1 SGHTA and CDR2 FQGTGA.

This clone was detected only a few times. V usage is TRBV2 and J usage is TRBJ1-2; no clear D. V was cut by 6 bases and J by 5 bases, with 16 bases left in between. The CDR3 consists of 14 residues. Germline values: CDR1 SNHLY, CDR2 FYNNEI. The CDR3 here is CASSKRPYAYGYTF. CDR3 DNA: TGTGCCAGCAGCAAAAGGCCCTATGCGTATGGCTACACCTTC.

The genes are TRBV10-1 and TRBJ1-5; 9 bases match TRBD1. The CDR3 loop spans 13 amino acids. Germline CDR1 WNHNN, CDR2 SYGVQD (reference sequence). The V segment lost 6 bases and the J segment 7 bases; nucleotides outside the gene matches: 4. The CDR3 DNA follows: TGCGCCAGCAGCCGGGACAGGGTGCAGCCCCAGCATTTT. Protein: CASSRDRVQPQHF.

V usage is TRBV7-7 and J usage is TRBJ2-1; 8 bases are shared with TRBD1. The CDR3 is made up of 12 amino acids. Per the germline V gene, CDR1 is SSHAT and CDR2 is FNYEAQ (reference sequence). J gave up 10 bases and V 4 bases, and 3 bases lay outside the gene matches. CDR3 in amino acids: CASSYDRGEQFF. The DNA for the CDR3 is TGTGCCAGCAGCTATGACAGGGGCGAGCAGTTCTTC.

The CDR3 DNA reads as TGTGCCAGCAGCTCCCAGGGGTACACCGGGGAGCTGTTTTTT. It yields the protein CASSSQGYTGELFF. The chain carries TRBV7-6 and TRBJ2-2; possible D gene TRBD1, 6 bases. The CDR3 spans 14 residues. Per the germline V gene, CDR1 is SGHVS and CDR2 is FNYEAQ. V lost 4 bases and J 3 bases, leaving 9 bases between the germline ends.

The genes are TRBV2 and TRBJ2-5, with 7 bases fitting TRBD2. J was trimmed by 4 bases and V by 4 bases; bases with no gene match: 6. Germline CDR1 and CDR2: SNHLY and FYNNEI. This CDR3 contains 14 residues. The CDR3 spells CASSAGGVGETQYF. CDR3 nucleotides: TGTGCCAGCAGTGCTGGGGGGGTAGGAGAGACCCAGTACTTC.